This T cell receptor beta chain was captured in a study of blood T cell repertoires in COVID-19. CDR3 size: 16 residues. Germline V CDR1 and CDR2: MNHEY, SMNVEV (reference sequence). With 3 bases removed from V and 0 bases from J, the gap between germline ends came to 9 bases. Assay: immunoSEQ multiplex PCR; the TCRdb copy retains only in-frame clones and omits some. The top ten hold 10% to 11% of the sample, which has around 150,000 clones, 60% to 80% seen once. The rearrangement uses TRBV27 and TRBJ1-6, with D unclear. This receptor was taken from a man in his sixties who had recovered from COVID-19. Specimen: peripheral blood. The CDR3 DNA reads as TGTGCCAGCAGTTTCCGCGGGGTCTCCTATAATTCACCCCTCCACTTT. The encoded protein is CASSFRGVSYNSPLHF.